This T cell receptor beta chain was found in a study of blood T cell repertoires in COVID-19. During active infection, Seattle patients enrolled and were then monitored through disease. The method was immunoSEQ multiplex PCR; TCRdb's version includes in-frame clones alone and lacks a portion of them. The table records around 90,000 clones, 88% of them present only once. Germline CDR1 reads LNHDA; CDR2 reads SQIVND (reference sequence). Trimming removed 10 bases from V and 2 bases from J; junction bases left unmatched: 3. This CDR3 has 12 amino acids. This clonotype originated in a middle-aged man with COVID-19, enrolled during active disease. The chain couples TRBV19 to TRBJ2-7; 9 nucleotides align to TRBD1. Sequenced input: peripheral blood. CDR3 bases: TGTGCCACCAGACAGGGGGCCTACGAGCAGTACTTC. Encoded protein: CATRQGAYEQYF.